Following are 17 T cell receptor beta chains from one sample sequenced in a study of beta chain features in type 1 diabetes. Investigators reverse transcribed all isolated RNA, so they sequenced expressed TCRB transcripts. TCRdb keeps only in-frame clones here, not all; method: immunoSEQ multiplex PCR. The sample records 350,000 to 400,000 clones, around 15% being singletons. The sample was naive CD4+ T cells from blood. Receptor source: a woman between 18 and 30 years old in good health.

The V gene is TRBV14, the J gene TRBJ2-5, with 13 bases aligning to TRBD2. The CDR3 loop spans 15 amino acids. After removal of 6 bases from V and 5 bases from J, the junction contained 6 bases not matched to a gene. Germline V gives CDR1 SGHDN, CDR2 FVKESK. The chain's CDR3 is CASRRGLAGTETQYF. In DNA form, the CDR3 reads TGTGCCAGCAGACGGGGACTAGCGGGAACGGAGACCCAGTACTTC.

This clone was observed a few times. This CDR3 is CASSTLGLAEETQYF. The DNA of the CDR3 is TGCGCCAGCAGCACTCTGGGACTAGCTGAAGAGACCCAGTACTTC. J is TRBJ2-5 and V is TRBV5-1; 9 bases align to TRBD2. Looked up from germline, CDR1 is SGHRS and CDR2 is YFSETQ. The V gene end was trimmed by 4 bases and the J gene end by 3 bases; junction bases not matched to a gene: 7. CDR3 length equals 15 residues.

This chain links TRBV30 with TRBJ1-4, with D possibly being TRBD1 (6 bases). V was cut by 0 bases and J by 8 bases, with 13 bases left in between. This CDR3 spans 14 amino acids. The germline gives CDR1 GTSNPN, CDR2 SVGIG (reference sequence). The DNA of the CDR3 is TGTGCCTGGAGTGTAGGGCAGGGGAAAGAAAAACTGTTTTTT. This translates into CAWSVGQGKEKLFF.

This clone has a handful of counts. The gene calls are TRBV30 and TRBJ2-7; TRBD2 aligns across 10 bases. This CDR3 has 13 amino acids. V lost 4 bases to trimming and J lost 4 bases; unmatched junction nucleotides: 4. The germline CDR1 and CDR2 sequences are GTSNPN and SVGIG (reference sequence). The DNA of the CDR3 is TGTGCCTGGACTCCTAGCGGGGGATACGAGCAGTACTTC. Encoded protein: CAWTPSGGYEQYF.

This clone has a handful of counts. J is TRBJ2-1 and V is TRBV9; TRBD2 matches 13 bases. Losses at the gene ends were 4 bases for V and 6 bases for J; bases not matched to a gene: 13. Germline-derived CDR1 and CDR2 are SGDLS and YYNGEE. CDR3 length: 18 residues. The CDR3 loop is CASSPWTSGRGSGNEQFF. The CDR3 DNA reads TGTGCCAGCAGCCCTTGGACTAGCGGGAGAGGTTCGGGCAATGAGCAGTTCTTC.

This clone was counted only a few times. This chain links TRBV9 with TRBJ2-2; 9 nucleotides line up with TRBD2. CDR1 SGDLS and CDR2 YYNGEE come from the germline V gene. This CDR3 contains 17 residues. V trimming: 4 bases; J trimming: 3 bases; junction bases outside the gene matches: 10. CDR3 nucleotide sequence: TGTGCCAGCAGCTCTCGGAAAGCGGGAGGATACACCGGGGAGCTGTTTTTT. This codes for CASSSRKAGGYTGELFF.

This clone appeared a few times. This chain joins TRBV7-9 and TRBJ2-7, with D perhaps matching TRBD1 (6 bases). Trimming shortened V by 4 bases and J by 1 base, and 11 bases separated the two germline ends. Germline values: CDR1 SEHNR, CDR2 FQNEAQ (reference sequence). The CDR3 runs 14 residues. The CDR3 is CASSYPTGSYEQYF. DNA of the CDR3: TGTGCCAGCAGCTATCCCACAGGGTCCTACGAGCAGTACTTC.

This chain uses TRBV5-4 with TRBJ2-7; 11 positions agree with TRBD2. The J segment lost 2 bases and the V segment lost 0 bases, leaving 1 base of the junction unmatched. Germline V gene data show CDR1 as SGHNT and CDR2 as YYREEE (reference sequence). The CDR3 length is 15 residues. CDR3 nucleotides: TGTGCCAGCAGCTTGGTGACTAGCGGGACCTACGAGCAGTACTTC. Translating gives CASSLVTSGTYEQYF. Combining the CDR3 with reference TRBV5-4 and TRBJ2-7 gives the whole variable domain ETGVTQSPTHLIKTRGQQVTLRCSSQSGHNTVSWYQQALGQGPQFIFQYYREEENGRGNFPPRFSGLQFPNYSSELNVNALELDDSALYLCASSLVTSGTYEQYFGPGTRLTVT.

V and J are TRBV7-8 and TRBJ2-5; TRBD1 matches at 7 bases. The CDR3 totals 17 residues. Trimming removed 3 bases from V and 2 bases from J; junction bases left unmatched: 12. Germline CDR1 is SGHVS and CDR2 is FQNEAQ. The CDR3 loop is CASSFNFWDSQQETQYF. The CDR3 DNA reads TGTGCCAGCAGCTTTAACTTCTGGGACAGTCAACAAGAGACCCAGTACTTC.

This clone occurred a few times. The rearrangement joins TRBV30 to TRBJ1-1, with 8 positions matching TRBD1. This CDR3 region has 13 residues. V shed 4 bases and J 1 base; nucleotides not matched to a gene: 2. CDR1 is GTSNPN and CDR2 is SVGIG in the germline V gene (reference sequence). CDR3 DNA sequence: TGTGCCTGGAAAGGGACAGGGAACACTGAAGCTTTCTTT. It translates to CAWKGTGNTEAFF.

Points on this clone: This sample includes further DNA sequences coding for the same CDR3. The gene calls are TRBV5-1 and TRBJ2-7; 8 bases agree with TRBD1. CDR1 and CDR2 from the germline V gene are SGHRS and YFSETQ. V dropped 2 bases and J dropped 3; count of bases not matched to a gene: 1. The CDR3 spans 13 residues. The CDR3 loop is CASSLDRGYEQYF. Here the CDR3 DNA reads TGCGCCAGCAGCTTAGACAGGGGCTACGAGCAGTACTTC.

The chain has TRBV10-3 and TRBJ2-7, with 8 bases lining up with TRBD2. V lost 5 bases, J lost 5 bases, and 5 bases stayed unmatched. The germline V gene encodes CDR1 ENHRY and CDR2 SYGVKD. CDR3 length: 13 amino acids. The CDR3 bases are TGTGCCATCAGTCCCAGCGGGAGCCACGAGCAGTACTTC. Translating it yields CAISPSGSHEQYF.

This clone was found a few times. V and J are TRBV25-1 and TRBJ2-5, with 8 bases fitting TRBD2. The germline V gene encodes CDR1 MGHDK and CDR2 SYGVNS. The CDR3 contains 15 residues. J lost 4 bases, V lost 5 bases, and 9 bases had no gene match. This chain's CDR3 is CASSLKREYVETQYF. Here the CDR3 DNA reads TGTGCCAGCAGTTTAAAGCGGGAGTATGTAGAGACCCAGTACTTC.

This chain connects TRBV5-4 to TRBJ2-2; D might be TRBD2 (5 bases). Germline assignment: CDR1 SGHNT and CDR2 YYREEE (reference sequence). Trimming took off 5 bases at V and 6 bases at J, with 8 bases between the two ends. This CDR3 contains 12 residues. The CDR3 is CASSRESGELFF. The CDR3 DNA follows: TGTGCCAGCAGTCGGGAATCCGGGGAGCTGTTTTTT.

This clone was found a few times. J is TRBJ1-2 and V is TRBV5-6; the match to TRBD1 covers 7 bases. The germline gives CDR1 SGHDT, CDR2 YYEEEE. CDR3 length: 10 residues. Unmatched junction bases numbered 8, after V lost 7 bases and J lost 14 bases. The CDR3 sequence: CASGDRDQTF. The DNA of the CDR3 is TGTGCCAGCGGAGACAGGGACCAAACCTTC.

This clone was recorded a few times. The J gene is TRBJ2-3, the V gene TRBV28; 7 bases align to TRBD2. CDR1 is MDHEN, CDR2 SYDVKM, per germline. The CDR3 extends over 14 amino acids. V shed 2 bases, J shed 5 bases, and the junction held 4 bases outside the gene matches. Here the CDR3 reads CASSLRTSLDTQYF. The CDR3 DNA reads as TGTGCCAGCAGTTTAAGGACTAGTTTAGATACGCAGTATTTT.

In this sample, this clone turned up a few times. The genes are TRBV4-2 and TRBJ1-2; the match to TRBD1 covers 11 bases. After removal of 3 bases from V and 4 bases from J, the junction contained 4 bases not matched to a gene. The germline V gene encodes CDR1 LGHNA and CDR2 YNFKEQ. CDR3 length: 15 amino acids. CDR3 DNA sequence: TGTGCCAGCAGCCAGCCCGGGACAGGGGGCTATGGCTACACCTTC. Translation gives CASSQPGTGGYGYTF.